This T cell receptor (beta chain) was identified in a study of shared clonotypes between healthy human individuals (dated by TCRdb to 2020 to 2022). Study-level background: A couple of women and a few men aged 18 to 49 years were included in the cohort. Leukapheresis yielded between about 0.85 and 10 billion PBMCs per donor. The study deeply sequenced blood TCR repertoires of five healthy adults to estimate repertoire size and the extent of clonotype sharing between individuals. To increase sequencing depth and limit assay-specific biases, TCR repertoire library preparation and sequencing were carried out by different laboratories using diverse techniques. For each donor, three plates each were used for CD4 naive and CD4 memory, two plates were used for CD8 naive, and one plate was used for CD8 memory.

Results and caveats for the whole study, not just this receptor: Even with the large sequencing depth, rarefaction of the sorted-subset datasets indicated that sequencing was incomplete. The small number of donors limited the genetic and exposure-history diversity represented. Based on pairwise subsampling, the degree of clonotype sharing among donors was expected to be affected by sequencing depth. About 5% of naive CD4, 3.5% of naive CD8, approximately 2% of memory CD4, and 0.4% of memory CD8 clonotypes were shared across several donors. Naive subsets generally had larger estimated clonotype richness than memory subsets. Clonotypes shared by all four sorted-subset donors showed higher generation probabilities than non-shared clonotypes. Only blood was sampled, and tissue TCR repertoires likely differ from those in blood.

CD8 naive samples were CD45RO-negative cells positively selected for CCR7, giving a CD45RA+CCR7+ population that excluded TemRA cells. Healthy HIV-negative adults with no recently reported acute infections or vaccinations were included as donors. All donors were Caucasian adults living in Nashville, Tennessee, USA. After blood collection by leukapheresis, PBMCs were isolated using Ficoll-Histopaque density gradient centrifugation and then cryopreserved in the vapor phase of liquid nitrogen. Analytical flow cytometry was used to check the purity and quantity of each magnetically sorted T cell population. Genomic DNA was isolated from every sorted fraction and measured by UV absorbance on a Nanodrop 2000c. V was cut back by 3 bases and J by 2 bases, leaving a gap of 5 bases between them. Including cysteine and phenylalanine, the CDR3 has 13 amino acids. The DNA shown is the 39-base CDR3, in frame from base 1. The germline V gene provides CDR1 SGHAT and CDR2 FQNNGV.

Worth noting for this clone: What this receptor recognizes is not known. No base qualities exist here, and no much larger clone lies one base off it. Additional DNA sequences in this sample encode the identical CDR3.

TCR CDR3 regions were amplified from genomic DNA by multiplex PCR using the deep immunoSEQ assay. For each cell subset, the extracted genomic DNA was distributed evenly across all wells of several immunoSEQ 96-well plates, and each plate served as one replicate. Each replicate PCR for sorted subsets received about 0.2 ug genomic DNA, equal to 30,000 or so T cell genomes. Purified libraries were measured with a Qubit 3.0 fluorometer, size-checked on a Bioanalyzer 2100, and measured again with the KAPA Library Quantification kit. Every immunoSEQ 96-well plate was sequenced on a dedicated single-read 150-cycle Illumina NextSeq 550 flow cell. Per the source publication's procedure: The immunoSEQ output contained only junctional sequences without quality scores, so filtering could not match that applied to full-length reads. Sequences were annotated with PyIR, a Python wrapper for IgBLAST v1.9, and V/J genes and CDR3 were assigned using IMGT germline references. Any read was removed if the V/J assignment was weak (E-value above 1e-6), the CDR3 was missing, or the read contained stop codons, out-of-frame junctions, or ambiguous translated residues. V3J clonotypes were defined by identical inferred V gene, J gene, and CDR3 amino acid sequence. Percentage overlap between repertoires was calculated by dividing the number of shared unique clonotypes by the size of the smaller repertoire. Repertoire richness was assessed with RTK rarefaction, the Chao1 estimator, and Recon v2.1 estimates of unobserved clonotypes. For all TCRbeta clonotypes obtained by the gDNA method from several donors, generation probabilities were computed with OLGA. The table was pulled from immuneACCESS by TCRdb, which kept in-frame rearrangements only. Such tables lose some clones; where checked, under half of the loss comes from unresolved V genes, and the rest has no known cause. V, J and clone size were drawn from that table, and D and trimming were deduced from the DNA. The sample table lists some 2 million clones, about 95% of them with a count of one. 0.9% to 1.4% of the sample is taken by the ten largest.

The chain is encoded by TRBV11-2 joined to TRBJ2-1, with TRBD1 perhaps the D gene, on 5 matching bases. The source is a man younger than 35 in good health. Sequences were obtained from naive CD8+ T cells sorted from blood. The sample's cell subset or site label is to be understood as: CD45RA+CCR7+. The CDR3 region has the sequence CASSLDTYNEQFF. The nucleotide sequence is TGTGCCAGCAGCTTGGACACCTACAATGAGCAGTTCTTC.